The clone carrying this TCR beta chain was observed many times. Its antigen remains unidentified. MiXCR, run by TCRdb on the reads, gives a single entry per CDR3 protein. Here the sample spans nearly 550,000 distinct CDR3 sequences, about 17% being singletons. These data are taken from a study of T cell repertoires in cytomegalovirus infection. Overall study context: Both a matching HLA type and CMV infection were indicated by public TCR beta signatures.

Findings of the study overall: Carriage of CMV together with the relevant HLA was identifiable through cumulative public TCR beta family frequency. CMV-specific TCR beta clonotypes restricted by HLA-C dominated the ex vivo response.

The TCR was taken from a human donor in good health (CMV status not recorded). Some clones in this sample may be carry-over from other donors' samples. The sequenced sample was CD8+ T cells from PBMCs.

The CDR3 DNA follows: TGTGCCAGCAGTGCCGGGGACAGGGGGCTGGAGACCCAGTACTTC. It specifies CASSAGDRGLETQYF. The chain is built from TRBV6-1 and TRBJ2-5; TRBD1 matches at 12 bases. The ends lost 4 bases at V and 5 bases at J; junction bases unmatched: 5. CDR1 is MNHNS, CDR2 SASEGT, per germline. This CDR3 has 15 amino acids.